These 19 T cell receptor beta chains share one sample of origin, sequenced in a study of blood T cell repertoires in COVID-19. Measured with immunoSEQ multiplex PCR; TCRdb has only the in-frame clones, and not every one. The table lists some 260,000 clones, about 90% of them singletons, with approximately 2% in the top ten. Sequencing was carried out using PBMCs or T cells enriched from blood (not recorded which). The receptors originated from a woman aged 18-29 years who had recovered from COVID-19.

The CDR3 sequence is CASSRDRVLFF. Here the CDR3 DNA reads TGTGCCAGCAGTCGCGACAGGGTTCTGTTTTTT. The rearrangement uses TRBV6-5 and TRBJ2-2, with 7 bases fitting TRBD1. V gave up 5 bases and J gave up 14 bases; unmatched junction bases: 5. The germline CDR1 and CDR2 sequences are MNHEY and SVGAGI. The CDR3 totals 11 residues.

The gene calls are TRBV28 and TRBJ2-7; TRBD1 matches 12 bases. This CDR3 region has 15 residues. CDR1 is MDHEN, CDR2 SYDVKM, per germline. The J segment lost 5 bases and the V segment lost 4 bases, leaving 6 bases of the junction unmatched. The CDR3 region is CASSSPGTGGDEQYF. Written as DNA, the CDR3 is TGTGCCAGCAGTTCCCCAGGGACAGGGGGCGACGAGCAGTACTTC.

The V gene is TRBV2, the J gene TRBJ2-1, with TRBD1 matching 10 bases. This CDR3 contains 15 residues. Germline CDR1 SNHLY, CDR2 FYNNEI. J gave up 3 bases and V 10 bases, and 9 bases lay outside the gene matches. CDR3 DNA: TGTGCCACCAAAATGGACAGGGGGGTCTACAATGAGCAGTTCTTC. Amino acid sequence: CATKMDRGVYNEQFF.

This chain uses TRBV3-1 (or the pseudogene TRBV3-2) with TRBJ2-5; D call uncertain. Germline V CDR1 and CDR2: LGHDT, YNNKEL (reference sequence). The CDR3 has 14 residues. Trimming removed 0 bases at V and 7 bases at J, with 12 bases between. Here the CDR3 DNA reads TGTGCCAGCAGCCAAGAGGGTGGAAGAGGGACCCAGTACTTC. Protein sequence: CASSQEGGRGTQYF.

The chain joins TRBV9 to TRBJ2-7; D is possibly TRBD2 (6 bases). With 7 bases removed from V and 5 bases from J, the gap between germline ends came to 10 bases. The CDR3 is 11 residues long. CDR1 and CDR2 (germline): SGDLS, YYNGEE. Here the CDR3 reads CASSPGDEQYF. In DNA, the CDR3 is TGTGCCAGCTCTCCGGGGGACGAGCAGTACTTC.

This clone appeared a single time. This chain connects TRBV7-8 to TRBJ1-2; TRBD1 might be the D (6 bases). From germline, CDR1 is SGHVS and CDR2 FQNEAQ. There are 18 residues in the CDR3. Deletions cut 0 bases from V and 0 bases from J, with 17 bases between. CDR3 DNA: TGTGCCAGCAGCTTAGCTAAAAACAGGGTCGGTCCTAACTATGGCTACACCTTC. It encodes CASSLAKNRVGPNYGYTF.

CDR3 bases: TGTGCCAGCAGTTTATCGTTCGGGGGAGGGTACGAGCAGTACTTC. It codes for CASSLSFGGGYEQYF. The chain uses TRBV27 and TRBJ2-7; TRBD2 aligns across 7 bases. This CDR3 spans 15 amino acids. The germline gives CDR1 MNHEY, CDR2 SMNVEV (reference sequence). V shed 0 bases, J shed 4 bases, and the junction held 6 bases outside the gene matches.

The sample holds one count of this clone. The rearrangement joins TRBV9 to TRBJ2-7; D call uncertain. Per the germline V gene, CDR1 is SGDLS and CDR2 is YYNGEE. Trimming cost V 0 bases and J 9 bases, with 19 bases left between them. The CDR3 contains 15 residues. This CDR3 is CASSVAPPLTKAQYF. The CDR3 region has the DNA TGTGCCAGCAGCGTAGCCCCCCCACTTACTAAGGCGCAGTACTTC.

The chain is built from TRBV9 and TRBJ1-1; TRBD1 might be the D (6 bases). Germline CDR1 SGDLS, CDR2 YYNGEE. The CDR3 extends over 12 amino acids. V gave up 4 bases and J gave up 6 bases, with 10 bases separating them. The CDR3 reads CASSSQGAEAFF. The CDR3 coding sequence is TGTGCCAGCAGCTCACAGGGAGCTGAAGCTTTCTTT. Complete variable domain (other parts from reference TRBV9 and TRBJ1-1): DSGVTQTPKHLITATGQRVTLRCSPRSGDLSVYWYQQSLDQGLQFLIQYYNGEERAKGNILERFSAQQFPDLHSELNLSSLELGDSALYFCASSSQGAEAFFGQGTRLTVV.

The rearrangement links TRBV20-1 to TRBJ1-5; D gene unclear. Trimming took 3 bases from V and 9 from J, leaving 15 bases between them. CDR1 and CDR2 from the germline V gene are DFQATT and SNEGSKA (reference sequence). This CDR3 region has 13 residues. CDR3 nucleotides: TGCAGTGCTAGTGCCACCCGTCCGGGGCCCCAGCATTTT. It is translated as CSASATRPGPQHF.

V is TRBV18 and J is TRBJ1-2; 8 nucleotides line up with TRBD1. The CDR3 contains 17 residues. With V trimmed by 0 bases and J by 2 bases, 8 bases remained unmatched. The germline V gene has CDR1 KGHSH and CDR2 LQKENI. The CDR3 DNA sequence: TGTGCCAGCTCACCACCCAATCGGGACAGGATCAACTATGGCTACACCTTC. Translating it yields CASSPPNRDRINYGYTF.

The rearrangement uses TRBV5-4 and TRBJ2-5; D is possibly TRBD2 (6 bases). Trimming removed 4 bases from V and 1 base from J, with 17 bases in between. Germline-derived CDR1 and CDR2 are SGHNT and YYREEE (reference sequence). CDR3 length: 16 amino acids. The CDR3 region has the DNA TGTGCCAGCAGCGCCCAAAGGCGGGACCCCCAAGAGACCCAGTACTTC. It encodes CASSAQRRDPQETQYF.

The chain is built from TRBV4-1 and TRBJ1-1; weak D call: TRBD1 (5 bases). The CDR3 runs to 15 residues. CDR1 MGHRA and CDR2 YSYEKL come from the germline V gene. Trimming stripped 5 bases from V and 1 base from J, with 14 bases between. The CDR3 nucleotides are TGCGCCAGCAGCAGCCGACAGCATAGGAACACTGAAGCTTTCTTT. Protein product: CASSSRQHRNTEAFF.

The CDR3 region is CASSLSSDLEQFF. For the CDR3, the DNA is TGTGCCAGCAGCCTTTCTAGCGACCTTGAGCAGTTCTTC. The rearrangement links TRBV12-3 or TRBV12-4 to TRBJ2-1, with D perhaps matching TRBD2 (6 bases). The CDR3 length is 13 residues. The germline V and J ends were trimmed by 6 bases and 9 bases, with 15 bases remaining between them.

The chain combines TRBV1 with TRBJ1-2; whether TRBD1, the table's D call, matches the DNA was not checked. TRBV1 is a pseudogene locus. There are 15 residues in the CDR3. Here the CDR3 DNA reads TGCACCAGCAGCCAACCACGGACAGGGGGCGGTGGCTACACCTTC. Translating it yields CTSSQPRTGGGGYTF.

The V gene is TRBV10-3, the J gene TRBJ1-2, with D hard to call. V lost 6 bases and J 4 bases, leaving 18 bases between the germline ends. The CDR3 totals 15 residues. Looked up from germline, CDR1 is ENHRY and CDR2 is SYGVKD. The CDR3 DNA sequence: TGTGCCATCAGCCCCGCCGGGGAGGTTGGCTATGGCTACACCTTC. Translating it yields CAISPAGEVGYGYTF.

The chain combines TRBV6-2 or TRBV6-3 with TRBJ1-1, with 7 bases aligning to TRBD1. CDR1 and CDR2 (germline): MNHEY, SVGEGT. Trimming took 1 base from V and 7 from J; bases not matched to a gene: 6. CDR3 length: 14 residues. CDR3 sequence reads: CASSYLDRVYEAFF. CDR3 bases: TGTGCCAGCAGTTACTTAGACAGGGTTTATGAAGCTTTCTTT.

This chain connects TRBV15 to TRBJ1-5; 9 bases are a match to TRBD1. The CDR3 is 15 residues long. Looked up from germline, CDR1 is LNHNV and CDR2 is YYDKDF (reference sequence). V lost 1 base to trimming and J lost 4 bases; unmatched junction nucleotides: 2. CDR3 nucleotides: TGTGCCACCAGCAGAGCCGGGACAGGGAATCAGCCCCAGCATTTT. Its protein is CATSRAGTGNQPQHF.

The rearrangement uses TRBV27 and TRBJ1-1; D not resolved. Germline CDR1 is MNHEY and CDR2 is SMNVEV (reference sequence). V was trimmed by 5 bases and J by 5 bases, leaving 12 bases between them. CDR3 length: 13 amino acids. The CDR3 spells CASSPGSRTEAFF. CDR3 sequence (DNA): TGTGCCAGCAGTCCGGGGAGTCGTACTGAAGCTTTCTTT.